This T cell receptor beta chain was sequenced for a study of blood T cell repertoires in COVID-19. Looking at the study overall: COVID-19 samples collected from the United States, Italy and Spain covered acute and convalescent phases. PBMCs, B-cell-depleted T cells, or T cells provided the cDNA or gDNA that made up the material.

Per the study methods: Amplification of reference gene primers was used by the study to estimate nucleated cell counts. Produced via immunoSEQ multiplex PCR; TCRdb's table is partial and in-frame only. The DNA gave D and trimming, while V, J and clone size come from that table. The table includes about 6,600 clones, roughly nine tenths detected once. V lost 4 bases, J lost 8 bases, and 15 bases lay in between. CDR3 length: 13 residues. CDR1 is SGHRS and CDR2 is YFSETQ in the germline V gene. The clonotype originates from an elderly man with active COVID-19. This chain connects TRBV5-1 to TRBJ1-2; D possibly corresponds to TRBD1 (6 bases). The sample comprised peripheral blood. As DNA, the CDR3 is TGCGCCAGCAGCATAGGACAGTCTGTGGGCTACACCTTC. Protein: CASSIGQSVGYTF. Filled out from reference TRBV5-1 and TRBJ1-2, the complete variable domain reads KAGVTQTPRYLIKTRGQQVTLSCSPISGHRSVSWYQQTPGQGLQFLFEYFSETQRNKGNFPGRFSGRQFSNSRSEMNVSTLELGDSALYLCASSIGQSVGYTFGSGTRLTVV.